Shown below are 21 T cell receptor beta chains from a single sample sequenced in a study of molecular identifiers for immune sequencing clone quantification. MiXCR, applied by TCRdb to the PCR reads, yields one record per CDR3 protein. Here the sample spans a few hundred thousand distinct CDR3 sequences, roughly a quarter being singletons. Sequenced sample: naive CD8+ T cells from blood, with Jurkat cell RNA spiked in. Subset described: FACS-sorted CD8+CD4-CCR7+CD45RA+ naive T cells. These receptors all come from a human donor in good health. Some libraries in this study had Jurkat cell RNA spiked in.

This rearrangement joins TRBV11-2 to TRBJ2-5; D is perhaps TRBD1 (6 bases). V was cut by 2 bases and J by 5 bases, with 15 bases left in between. The V gene's germline CDR1 is SGHAT and CDR2 FQNNGV. The CDR3 has 15 amino acids. The CDR3 sequence is CASSLTGSFGETQYF. CDR3 in DNA: TGTGCCAGCAGCTTAACAGGGTCCTTTGGGGAGACCCAGTACTTC.

Note on this clonotype: A much larger clone lies a single base off, so this may be a read error. The chain uses TRBV30 and TRBJ1-1; D is undetermined. Trimming removed 1 base from V and 7 bases from J, with 10 bases in between. This CDR3 has 12 residues. Germline assignment: CDR1 GTSNPN and CDR2 SVGIG (reference sequence). The CDR3 here is CAWSGMAHEAFF. Written as DNA, the CDR3 is TGTGCCTGGAGTGGGATGGCACATGAAGCTTTCTTT.

The J gene is TRBJ2-1, the V gene TRBV7-6; D call uncertain. Germline V lookup: CDR1 SGHVS, CDR2 FNYEAQ. The CDR3 runs to 12 residues. V dropped 4 bases and J dropped 5 bases, with 6 bases sitting between them. CDR3 region: CASSSMDNEQFF. DNA of the CDR3: TGTGCCAGCAGCTCGATGGACAATGAGCAGTTCTTC.

This chain uses TRBV24-1 with TRBJ2-3; no definite D call. The V end lost 3 bases, the J end lost 4 bases, and 7 bases lay between the germline ends. This CDR3 has 13 amino acids. Germline V gene data show CDR1 as KGHDR and CDR2 as SFDVKD. The CDR3 DNA follows: TGTGCCACCAGTGATCCCCCGGCAGATACGCAGTATTTT. Amino acid sequence: CATSDPPADTQYF.

In this sample, this clonotype turned up a few times. This sequence joins TRBV6-2 or TRBV6-3 and TRBJ2-1; D is undetermined. Trimming cost V 3 bases and J 6 bases, with 6 bases left between them. In germline, CDR1 is MNHEY, CDR2 SVGEGT. CDR3 length: 12 residues. The chain's CDR3 is CASSYWGNEQFF. CDR3 bases: TGTGCCAGCAGTTATTGGGGCAATGAGCAGTTCTTC.

The chain couples TRBV7-3 to TRBJ2-6, with D possibly matching TRBD1 (5 bases). The V end lost 5 bases, the J end lost 4 bases, and 21 bases lay between the germline ends. The germline V gene encodes CDR1 SGHTA and CDR2 FQGTGA. This CDR3 region has 18 residues. In DNA form, the CDR3 reads TGTGCCAGCAGCAAGCCTCTCACACAGGTAGCAGGGGCCAACGTCCTGACTTTC. This codes for CASSKPLTQVAGANVLTF.

This clonotype showed up just a few times. The rearrangement joins TRBV19 to TRBJ2-7, with 8 positions matching TRBD2. The germline gives CDR1 LNHDA, CDR2 SQIVND (reference sequence). Trimming cost V 1 base and J 3 bases; bases outside gene matches: 2. This CDR3 is built from 14 residues. In DNA form, the CDR3 reads TGTGCCAGTAGTATAGCGGGAGGGAACTACGAGCAGTACTTC. It specifies CASSIAGGNYEQYF.

The table lists this clonotype with many counts. This chain links TRBV5-4 with TRBJ2-7; TRBD2 is a possible D gene (5 bases). Looked up from germline, CDR1 is SGHNT and CDR2 is YYREEE (reference sequence). Between the trimmed V and J ends, which lost 5 bases and 6 bases, there was a span of 24 bases. The CDR3 has 16 amino acids. This chain's CDR3 is CASSLSTDWPLGEQYF. CDR3 sequence (DNA): TGTGCCAGCAGTCTGTCCACGGACTGGCCTTTAGGCGAGCAGTACTTC.

Regarding this clonotype: Since a much larger clone is just one base distant, this may be a read error. The genes are TRBV6-6 and TRBJ2-7; D is perhaps TRBD1 (5 bases). Germline CDR1 reads MNHNY; CDR2 reads SVGAGI (reference sequence). This CDR3 region has 11 residues. Trimming stripped 11 bases from V and 7 bases from J, with 15 bases between. The CDR3 region has the DNA TGTGCCGCCGTAGGGGTTGGGGAGCAGTACTTC. As protein: CAAVGVGEQYF.

This clonotype occurred many times. V and J are TRBV12-5 and TRBJ2-7; D is unresolved. Trimming shortened V by 4 bases and J by 7 bases, and 11 bases separated the two germline ends. CDR1 LGHNT and CDR2 FRNRAP come from the germline V gene. The CDR3 extends over 12 amino acids. CDR3 bases: TGTGCTAGTGGTTGGCCCTCCGGTGAGCAGTACTTC. Protein product: CASGWPSGEQYF.

Points on this clonotype: Just one base apart from a much larger clone, this may be a read error. The V call is TRBV5-6, the J call TRBJ2-7; tentative D call: TRBD1 (5 bases). The CDR3 length is 12 residues. The germline V gene has CDR1 SGHDT and CDR2 YYEEEE. The DNA for the CDR3 is TGTGCCAGCAGCTTGTTCAAGACAGACTCTCTCTTC. This codes for CASSLFKTDSLF.

Remarks on this clonotype: Given the absence of the conserved phenylalanine or tryptophan at the CDR3 end, a read error is likely. The CDR3 DNA follows: TGTAGCGGAGCGACAGGGGATAGCAATCAGCCCCAGCATTCT. Protein sequence: CSGATGDSNQPQHS. The V gene is TRBV29-1, the J gene TRBJ1-5; 8 bases fit TRBD1. CDR3 length equals 14 residues. Germline V gene lookup returns CDR1 SQVTM and CDR2 ANQGSEA.

The table lists this clonotype with many counts. This chain links TRBV27 with TRBJ2-7, with D uncertain. The germline V and J ends were trimmed by 5 bases and 5 bases, with 19 bases remaining between them. This CDR3 is 15 amino acids long. Germline V CDR1 and CDR2: MNHEY, SMNVEV (reference sequence). CDR3 amino acids: CASSPRPVREHEQYF. CDR3 coding DNA: TGTGCCAGCAGTCCTCGACCCGTACGTGAGCACGAGCAGTACTTC.

This clonotype was picked up a small number of times. The V call is TRBV29-1, the J call TRBJ2-5; the D call may be TRBD1 or TRBD2 (5 bases each). This CDR3 has 14 amino acids. Trimming left V 1 base short and J 0 bases short, with 9 bases between. Germline loops: CDR1 SQVTM, CDR2 ANQGSEA. Here the CDR3 DNA reads TGCAGCGTTGAAGGAGGGACCCACCAAGAGACCCAGTACTTC. This sequence encodes CSVEGGTHQETQYF.

This clonotype was seen more than once but under ten times. CDR3 sequence (DNA): TGTGCCTGGAGTGCCTCCTCCTACGAGCAGTACTTC. Its protein product is CAWSASSYEQYF. J is TRBJ2-7 and V is TRBV30; D ambiguous. The CDR3 covers 12 residues. Germline values: CDR1 GTSNPN, CDR2 SVGIG (reference sequence). The ends were cut back, 1 base at V and 0 bases at J, with 4 bases in the middle.

This sequence joins TRBV7-8 and TRBJ2-7; no clear D. Per germline, CDR1 SGHVS and CDR2 FQNEAQ. This CDR3 has 15 amino acids. V was clipped by 5 bases and J by 2 bases, with 16 bases between them. The chain's CDR3 is CASSDDKTVTYEQYF. Written as DNA, the CDR3 is TGTGCCAGCAGCGACGATAAGACCGTGACCTACGAGCAGTACTTC. The full variable domain, in which reference TRBV7-8 and TRBJ2-7 provide the parts outside the CDR3, is GAGVSQSPRYKVAKRGQDVALRCDPISGHVSLFWYQQALGQGPEFLTYFQNEAQLDKSGLPSDRFFAERPEGSVSTLKIQRTQQEDSAVYLCASSDDKTVTYEQYFGPGTRLTVT.

In this sample, this clonotype turned up many times. V gene TRBV20-1 combines with J gene TRBJ2-3; maybe TRBD1 (7 bases). CDR3 size: 15 residues. Germline V lookup: CDR1 DFQATT, CDR2 SNEGSKA (reference sequence). V was pared by 3 bases and J by 0 bases, with 13 bases between. The CDR3 DNA reads TGCAGTGCTAGGCGGGACAGCGAGAGCACAGATACGCAGTATTTT. Protein product: CSARRDSESTDTQYF.

The chain has TRBV3-1 and TRBJ2-2, with unresolved D. The V and J ends lost 1 base and 1 base respectively, with 13 bases between them. Looked up from germline, CDR1 is LGHDT and CDR2 is YNNKEL (reference sequence). The CDR3 contains 17 residues. CDR3 bases: TGTGCCAGCAGCCAAGTTTTTTGGGCACAGAACACCGGGGAGCTGTTTTTT. Protein sequence: CASSQVFWAQNTGELFF.

This clonotype was recorded a few times. The chain employs TRBV2 and TRBJ2-2; D not certain. The CDR3 length is 15 residues. Trimming left V 4 bases short and J 2 bases short, with 11 bases between. Germline CDR1 is SNHLY and CDR2 is FYNNEI. The CDR3 nucleotides are TGTGCCAGCAGTGTCTCCCGCCGCAACACCGGGGAGCTGTTTTTT. Encoded protein: CASSVSRRNTGELFF.

This clonotype was counted at least ten times. The rearrangement uses TRBV5-6 and TRBJ2-5; D is uncertain. The V end lost 2 bases, the J end lost 2 bases, and 4 bases lay between the germline ends. Germline lookup yields CDR1 SGHDT and CDR2 YYEEEE. The CDR3 length is 12 residues. The CDR3 DNA reads as TGTGCCAGCAGCTTTGAGCAAGAGACCCAGTACTTC. It encodes CASSFEQETQYF.

As to this clonotype: This may be a read error: a much more frequent sequence differs by one nucleotide. This chain joins TRBV28 and TRBJ2-7, with D perhaps being TRBD1 or TRBD2 (6 bases each). The germline V gene has CDR1 MDHEN and CDR2 SYDVKM. The CDR3 totals 15 residues. Trimming took 11 bases from V and 1 from J, leaving 21 bases between them. The CDR3 bases are TGTGCCTCCCAAGTCGAGCCGGGGGCATCCTACGAGCAGTACTTC. Encoded protein: CASQVEPGASYEQYF.